The 14 T cell receptor beta chains in this list originate from one sample, sequenced in a study of cytomegalovirus exposure and HLA in healthy donors. The study ran its PCR with 60 Vbeta and 13 Jbeta primers. Some clones are missing from TCRdb's copy, which holds only in-frame ones; the method was immunoSEQ multiplex PCR. Of about 140,000 clones listed, around 80% are singletons. The sequencing sample was made of PBMCs. Receptors were obtained from a young man in good health and CMV-seropositive.

V usage is TRBV5-1 and J usage is TRBJ1-1, with 8 positions matching TRBD1. Germline assignment: CDR1 SGHRS and CDR2 YFSETQ. V shed 4 bases, J shed 3 bases, and the junction held 2 bases outside the gene matches. The CDR3 runs 13 residues. CDR3 coding DNA: TGCGCCAGCAGCGCAGGGGGCTACACTGAAGCTTTCTTT. Amino acid sequence: CASSAGGYTEAFF.

The V and J genes are TRBV4-2 and TRBJ1-1, with TRBD1 matching over 7 bases. V gave up 0 bases and J gave up 8 bases; unmatched junction bases: 15. Germline CDR1 LGHNA, CDR2 YNFKEQ. This CDR3 region has 17 residues. For the CDR3, the DNA is TGTGCCAGCAGCCAAGATCTGGGACAGCCAGCAGGTTCGGAAGCTTTCTTT. Amino acid sequence: CASSQDLGQPAGSEAFF.

The chain is built from TRBV29-1 and TRBJ2-3; 8 bases agree with TRBD1. The CDR3 has 13 amino acids. CDR1 is SQVTM, CDR2 ANQGSEA, per germline. V trimming: 8 bases; J trimming: 0 bases; junction bases outside the gene matches: 4. CDR3 DNA sequence: TGCAGCCTAACAGGGGGAAGCACAGATACGCAGTATTTT. It specifies CSLTGGSTDTQYF.

This chain uses TRBV29-1 with TRBJ1-2; TRBD1 might be the D (5 bases). V lost 4 bases, J lost 1 base, and 10 bases lay in between. The germline V gene has CDR1 SQVTM and CDR2 ANQGSEA. The CDR3 spans 13 residues. The CDR3 is CSVVQGNNYGYTF. CDR3 nucleotide sequence: TGCAGCGTTGTGCAGGGAAATAACTATGGCTACACCTTC.

This rearrangement joins TRBV30 to TRBJ1-2; possibly TRBD1 for D (5 bases). Germline V gene lookup returns CDR1 GTSNPN and CDR2 SVGIG (reference sequence). The CDR3 has 13 amino acids. Trimming removed 1 base at V and 5 bases at J, with 11 bases between. CDR3: CAWSGGVRYGYTF. The CDR3 region has the DNA TGTGCCTGGAGTGGGGGGGTTCGGTATGGCTACACCTTC. The whole variable domain, remainder taken from reference TRBV30 and TRBJ1-2, is SQTIHQWPATLVQPVGSPLSLECTVEGTSNPNLYWYRQAAGRGLQLLFYSVGIGQISSEVPQNLSASRPQDRQFILSSKKLLLSDSGFYLCAWSGGVRYGYTFGSGTRLTVV.

This clone has only one observation. The gene calls are TRBV4-1 and TRBJ2-7, with D possibly TRBD2 on 5 matching bases. The CDR3 has 18 residues. The V end was cut by 6 bases, the J end by 3 bases, with 27 bases between. CDR1 MGHRA and CDR2 YSYEKL come from the germline V gene. CDR3: CASRCPPSTWEMVYEQYF. The CDR3, as DNA: TGCGCCAGCAGGTGCCCGCCCTCTACGTGGGAGATGGTCTACGAGCAGTACTTC.

This clone appeared a few times. The J gene is TRBJ2-1, the V gene TRBV5-1; 10 bases agree with TRBD2. Trimming took 1 base from V and 8 from J; bases not matched to a gene: 9. This CDR3 contains 16 residues. Germline CDR1 SGHRS, CDR2 YFSETQ. The CDR3 sequence: CASSLMASGSRYEQFF. CDR3 in DNA: TGCGCCAGCAGCTTGATGGCTAGCGGGAGTCGCTATGAGCAGTTCTTC. Variable domain in full (rest from reference TRBV5-1 and TRBJ2-1): KAGVTQTPRYLIKTRGQQVTLSCSPISGHRSVSWYQQTPGQGLQFLFEYFSETQRNKGNFPGRFSGRQFSNSRSEMNVSTLELGDSALYLCASSLMASGSRYEQFFGPGTRLTVL.

The chain has TRBV5-4 and TRBJ2-7; the match to TRBD2 covers 11 bases. Germline V gene data show CDR1 as SGHNT and CDR2 as YYREEE (reference sequence). V was clipped by 2 bases and J by 0 bases; unmatched bases: 7. The CDR3 consists of 17 residues. In DNA form, the CDR3 reads TGTGCCAGCAGCTTAAGTGGACTAGCGGGTTTCTCCTACGAGCAGTACTTC. Protein sequence: CASSLSGLAGFSYEQYF.

This chain connects TRBV30 to TRBJ1-1; TRBD1 is a possible D gene (6 bases). The CDR3 sequence is 17 residues long. CDR1 and CDR2 from the germline V gene are GTSNPN and SVGIG (reference sequence). V was trimmed by 0 bases and J by 1 base, leaving 18 bases between them. This chain's CDR3 is CAWSVLGLGQSNTEAFF. CDR3 nucleotide sequence: TGTGCCTGGAGTGTACTGGGCCTAGGACAGTCGAACACTGAAGCTTTCTTT. Supplemented by reference TRBV30 and TRBJ1-1, the full variable domain reads SQTIHQWPATLVQPVGSPLSLECTVEGTSNPNLYWYRQAAGRGLQLLFYSVGIGQISSEVPQNLSASRPQDRQFILSSKKLLLSDSGFYLCAWSVLGLGQSNTEAFFGQGTRLTVV.

The chain couples TRBV5-1 to TRBJ2-3, with 11 bases matching TRBD2. Per germline, CDR1 SGHRS and CDR2 YFSETQ. J lost 4 bases, V lost 4 bases, and 8 bases had no gene match. This CDR3 spans 16 amino acids. The CDR3, as DNA: TGCGCCAGCAGCCTGCCGGGACTAGCGGTGTCAGATACGCAGTATTTT. Encoded protein: CASSLPGLAVSDTQYF.

The chain employs TRBV6-5 and TRBJ2-7; 7 bases line up with TRBD2. The germline CDR1 and CDR2 sequences are MNHEY and SVGAGI. This CDR3 has 15 amino acids. J lost 2 bases, V lost 0 bases, and 4 bases had no gene match. CDR3 amino acids: CASSYSEGLAYEQYF. The CDR3 coding sequence is TGTGCCAGCAGTTACTCCGAAGGACTAGCCTACGAGCAGTACTTC.

This chain uses TRBV28 with TRBJ1-5; 7 nucleotides line up with TRBD1. Germline loops: CDR1 MDHEN, CDR2 SYDVKM. V shed 5 bases, J shed 6 bases, and the junction held 10 bases outside the gene matches. The CDR3 loop spans 15 amino acids. The CDR3 loop is CASSTPGGQSQPQHF. The CDR3 coding sequence is TGTGCCAGCAGTACTCCAGGGGGACAAAGTCAGCCCCAGCATTTT. Variable domain in full (rest from reference TRBV28 and TRBJ1-5): DVKVTQSSRYLVKRTGEKVFLECVQDMDHENMFWYRQDPGLGLRLIYFSYDVKMKEKGDIPEGYSVSREKKERFSLILESASTNQTSMYLCASSTPGGQSQPQHFGDGTRLSIL.

The chain has TRBV28 and TRBJ1-6; 9 bases are shared with TRBD1. Looked up from germline, CDR1 is MDHEN and CDR2 is SYDVKM. V shed 9 bases, J shed 7 bases, and the junction held 4 bases outside the gene matches. The CDR3 has 13 amino acids. The CDR3 reads CASRQGGNSPLHF. CDR3 DNA: TGTGCCAGTCGACAGGGGGGGAATTCACCCCTCCACTTT.

This chain links TRBV28 with TRBJ1-2; tentatively, D is TRBD1 (6 bases). The CDR3 has 16 amino acids. Germline values: CDR1 MDHEN, CDR2 SYDVKM. V dropped 7 bases and J dropped 0 bases, with 18 bases sitting between them. The CDR3 is CASTQDATGPNYGYTF. The CDR3, as DNA: TGTGCCAGCACCCAAGACGCGACAGGCCCTAACTATGGCTACACCTTC.